These 8 T cell receptor beta chains share one sample of origin, sequenced in a study of OX40 agonist ivuxolimab in advanced cancers. TCRdb's copy holds only in-frame clones and misses some; the assay was immunoSEQ multiplex PCR. Of more than 35,000 clones in the sample, about 74% are singletons; the top ten hold 12%. Sequenced here: CD4+ or CD8+ T cells sorted from blood, sampled in a trial of the OX40 agonist ivuxolimab. All receptors derive from an adult with an advanced solid tumor such as melanoma, head and neck, liver or kidney cancer.

This sequence joins TRBV19 and TRBJ2-2; 7 nucleotides agree with TRBD1. V was clipped by 2 bases and J by 7 bases; unmatched bases: 10. Germline lookup yields CDR1 LNHDA and CDR2 SQIVND (reference sequence). The CDR3 is 16 amino acids. The CDR3 nucleotides read TGTGCCAGTAGTATAAGATCAACAGGGGAAAACGGGGAGCTGTTTTTT. Protein sequence: CASSIRSTGENGELFF.

The chain links TRBV28 to TRBJ2-7; D possibly matches TRBD1 or TRBD2 (5 bases each). V lost 2 bases and J lost 0, with 5 bases in between. Germline values: CDR1 MDHEN, CDR2 SYDVKM. CDR3 length: 13 amino acids. The CDR3 loop reads CASSLGGSYEQYF. CDR3 DNA: TGTGCCAGCAGTTTAGGGGGCTCCTACGAGCAGTACTTC.

The chain uses TRBV7-6 and TRBJ2-7; 8 nucleotides agree with TRBD2. From germline, CDR1 is SGHVS and CDR2 FNYEAQ. The V segment lost 4 bases and the J segment 1 base; nucleotides outside the gene matches: 12. This CDR3 is built from 17 residues. The CDR3 DNA reads as TGTGCCAGCAGCTCCCGGGGGGGGCCGGCAGGTTCCTACGAGCAGTACTTC. It specifies CASSSRGGPAGSYEQYF. The full variable domain, in which reference TRBV7-6 and TRBJ2-7 provide the parts outside the CDR3, is GAGVSQSPRYKVTKRGQDVALRCDPISGHVSLYWYRQALGQGPEFLTYFNYEAQQDKSGLPNDRFSAERPEGSISTLTIQRTEQRDSAMYRCASSSRGGPAGSYEQYFGPGTRLTVT.

About this clone itself: Relative to the germline gene, one junction end is altered; a read error may explain this. The chain carries TRBV7-2 and TRBJ1-1; D may be TRBD1 (5 bases). Germline V CDR1 and CDR2: SGHTA, FQGNSA. The CDR3 runs 13 residues. CDR3 in DNA: TGTGCCAGCAGCCCACCCATGGACACCGAAGCTTTCTTT. Protein product: CASSPPMDTEAFF.

CDR3 region: CASSVDPLSSEQFF. The DNA of the CDR3 is TGTGCCAGCAGCGTAGACCCTTTGTCTTCTGAGCAGTTCTTC. This chain connects TRBV9 to TRBJ2-1; D gene unclear. The CDR3 runs to 14 residues. In germline, CDR1 is SGDLS, CDR2 YYNGEE. V was cut by 0 bases and J by 9 bases, with 13 bases left in between.

The chain uses TRBV10-3 and TRBJ1-4; 7 positions agree with TRBD1. Trimming took 3 bases from V and 7 from J; bases not matched to a gene: 5. CDR1 is ENHRY and CDR2 is SYGVKD in the germline V gene. The CDR3 extends over 14 amino acids. CDR3 sequence reads: CAISEQTGTEKLFF. Here the CDR3 DNA reads TGTGCCATCAGTGAACAGACAGGGACTGAAAAACTGTTTTTT.

This chain joins TRBV23-1 and TRBJ2-1; no firm D call. TRBV23-1 is reported as an ORF; its role is uncertain. The CDR3 runs to 15 residues. Trimming left V 0 bases short and J 6 bases short, with 12 bases between. The CDR3 here is CASSQSTPKTNEQFF. The DNA for the CDR3 is TGCGCCAGCAGTCAATCGACCCCTAAAACCAATGAGCAGTTCTTC.

The chain combines TRBV18 with TRBJ2-2, with D perhaps TRBD1 (6 bases). From germline, CDR1 is KGHSH and CDR2 LQKENI. The CDR3 length is 16 residues. The germline V and J ends were trimmed by 1 base and 0 bases, with 9 bases remaining between them. CDR3 residues: CASSPRAGANTGELFF. The CDR3 DNA sequence: TGTGCCAGCTCACCACGGGCAGGGGCGAACACCGGGGAGCTGTTTTTT.